This T cell receptor beta chain was observed in a study of blood T cell repertoires in COVID-19. Germline CDR1 reads MRHNA; CDR2 reads SNTAGT. The CDR3 is 15 amino acids. V lost 2 bases to trimming and J lost 4 bases; unmatched junction nucleotides: 4. Using immunoSEQ multiplex PCR, the repertoire was profiled, and TCRdb retains in-frame clones only, with some absent. The table shows some 65,000 clones, with roughly nine tenths occurring only once. The sample consisted of peripheral blood. The chain carries TRBV6-4 and TRBJ2-1; 8 bases match TRBD1. This TCR was recovered from a man aged 55 to 69 with acute or convalescent COVID-19. The CDR3 nucleotides read TGTGCCAGCAGTGACACCGGGACAGGTTACAATGAGCAGTTCTTC. This encodes CASSDTGTGYNEQFF.